The 10 T cell receptor beta chains reported below all come from one sample, sequenced in a study of T cells in Graves' hyperthyroidism and ophthalmopathy. Amplified regions were TCR beta CDR3 sequences from RNA transcripts. HTBI primers drove first-round RT-PCR of the TCR CDR3. TCRdb reprocessed the multiplex PCR reads with MiXCR, giving one entry per CDR3 protein. The sample lists hundreds of thousands of distinct CDR3 sequences; around 20% were seen once. Sequenced sample: blood. The receptors originated from a man aged 35 to 55 with Graves' hyperthyroidism.

This clonotype was seen at least ten times. The CDR3 coding sequence is TGCGCCAGCAGCATCATGGACTTGAACACTGAAGCTTTCTTT. It encodes CASSIMDLNTEAFF. This chain joins TRBV5-1 and TRBJ1-1; D gene ambiguous. The CDR3 consists of 14 residues. CDR1 is SGHRS, CDR2 YFSETQ, per germline. The V gene lost 4 bases and the J gene lost 0 bases, with 10 bases spanning the gap.

The CDR3 sequence: CASTVIRQNEAFF. The DNA for the CDR3 is TGTGCCAGCACCGTAATAAGACAAAATGAAGCTTTCTTT. The gene calls are TRBV28 and TRBJ1-1; D uncertain. Looked up from germline, CDR1 is MDHEN and CDR2 is SYDVKM. This CDR3 comprises 13 residues. V was pared by 7 bases and J by 7 bases, with 16 bases between.

This rearrangement joins TRBV19 to TRBJ1-4; D is undetermined. The length of the CDR3 is 10 residues. V lost 7 bases and J 7 bases, leaving 4 bases between the germline ends. Germline CDR1 LNHDA, CDR2 SQIVND (reference sequence). The DNA for the CDR3 is TGTGCCAGTAAGCGTGAAAAACTGTTTTTT. Translation: CASKREKLFF.

The chain is built from TRBV6-1 and TRBJ1-5, with D uncertain. This CDR3 has 14 amino acids. The V end was cut by 6 bases, the J end by 6 bases, with 15 bases between. Germline loops: CDR1 MNHNS, CDR2 SASEGT. CDR3 nucleotide sequence: TGTGCCAGCAGACGGAGCTTCCCCGTTCAGCCCCAGCATTTT. Translating gives CASRRSFPVQPQHF.

This clonotype came up a few times. The rearrangement uses TRBV28 and TRBJ1-3; D gene uncertain. Trimming removed 2 bases at V and 0 bases at J, with 11 bases between. The CDR3 runs 16 residues. Germline lookup yields CDR1 MDHEN and CDR2 SYDVKM. The chain's CDR3 is CASSLGPGFSGNTIYF. The CDR3 DNA sequence: TGTGCCAGCAGTTTAGGCCCAGGCTTCTCTGGAAACACCATATATTTT.

Only a few counts were recorded for this clonotype. This chain links TRBV29-1 with TRBJ1-3; no clear D gene. This CDR3 is built from 14 residues. Trimming cost V 0 bases and J 0 bases, with 6 bases left between them. From germline, CDR1 is SQVTM and CDR2 ANQGSEA. The CDR3 region has the DNA TGCAGCGTTGAAGAGGGGAGCTCTGGAAACACCATATATTTT. This gives the protein CSVEEGSSGNTIYF.

The J gene is TRBJ2-1, the V gene TRBV4-3, with 7 bases that match TRBD1. V dropped 0 bases and J dropped 0; count of bases not matched to a gene: 2. Germline CDR1 and CDR2: LGHNA and YSLEER. The CDR3 extends over 16 amino acids. The CDR3 here is CASSQEDRSSYNEQFF. For the CDR3, the DNA is TGCGCCAGCAGCCAAGAGGACAGGAGCTCCTACAATGAGCAGTTCTTC.

The table lists this clonotype with a few counts. The chain has TRBV15 and TRBJ1-6; 9 nucleotides match TRBD1. V trimming: 2 bases; J trimming: 5 bases; junction bases outside the gene matches: 1. This CDR3 has 15 amino acids. From germline, CDR1 is LNHNV and CDR2 YYDKDF (reference sequence). The DNA for the CDR3 is TGTGCCACCAGCAGAAGACAGGGGGATAATTCACCCCTCCACTTT. Protein: CATSRRQGDNSPLHF.

This clonotype was seen more than once but under ten times. This may be a read error: a much more frequent sequence differs by one nucleotide. The J gene is TRBJ1-1, the V gene TRBV11-1, with 7 bases lining up with TRBD1. The length of the CDR3 is 13 residues. The V and J ends lost 8 bases and 3 bases, in that order; junction bases with no gene match: 6. The germline V gene encodes CDR1 SGHAT and CDR2 FQDESV (reference sequence). This CDR3 reads CASQGGSYTEAFF. Here the CDR3 DNA reads TGTGCCAGCCAGGGGGGGTCCTACACTGAAGCTTTCTTT.

This clonotype appeared many times. The rearrangement links TRBV7-2 to TRBJ1-4; 7 positions agree with TRBD1. Germline values: CDR1 SGHTA, CDR2 FQGNSA. V dropped 4 bases and J dropped 6; count of bases not matched to a gene: 5. The CDR3 sequence is 14 residues long. This chain's CDR3 is CASSSQGGHEKLFF. The CDR3 bases are TGTGCCAGCAGCTCCCAGGGGGGCCATGAAAAACTGTTTTTT.